The 15 T cell receptor beta chains presented below share a single source sample, sequenced in a study of CXCR3 chemokines and chemotherapy response in bladder cancer (dated by TCRdb to between 2021 and 2023). Preparation of the library involved PCR. The instrument was an Illumina HiSeq 2500. The public reads were quality trimmed at Q25 with fastp and then assembled into clones with MiXCR by TCRdb, keeping productive beta chains. For every CDR3 protein sequence, its rows merge into one entry that carries the most common genes and DNA. This sample has approximately 2,300 distinct CDR3 sequences in its table, and approximately 16% of those were observed once. Together, the top ten hold about 25% of the sample. This material was collected from a patient whose treatment included neoadjuvant chemotherapy. These receptors originate from a human donor with bladder cancer that responded to neoadjuvant chemotherapy.

The V and J genes are TRBV20-1 and TRBJ2-5; a possible D gene is TRBD1 (5 bases). The CDR3 has 12 amino acids. V was shortened by 5 bases and J by 1 base, with 8 bases between the two germline ends. Germline lookup yields CDR1 DFQATT and CDR2 SNEGSKA (reference sequence). CDR3 sequence: CSASDIQETQYF. CDR3 nucleotides: TGCAGTGCTTCGGACATCCAAGAGACCCAGTACTTC.

This clonotype was recorded at least ten times. Here the CDR3 reads CASSEGREQTQYF. CDR3 DNA sequence: TGTGCCAGCAGTGAGGGCAGGGAGCAGACCCAGTACTTC. The V gene is TRBV6-1, the J gene TRBJ2-5, with D possibly being TRBD1 or TRBD2 (5 bases each). This CDR3 has 13 amino acids. V was cut by 3 bases and J by 6 bases, with 11 bases left in between. The germline CDR1 and CDR2 sequences are MNHNS and SASEGT.

This clonotype was found a few times. It differs at one base from a far larger clone, so likely a read error. In nucleotides, the CDR3 is TGTGCCAGCAGTTTTGGGGAGGAGCAGTTCTTC. It codes for CASSFGEEQFF. The V and J genes are TRBV27 and TRBJ2-1, with D possibly TRBD2 on 5 matching bases. Germline V gene data show CDR1 as MNHEY and CDR2 as SMNVEV (reference sequence). The CDR3 spans 11 residues. The V end lost 3 bases, the J end lost 10 bases, and 7 bases lay between the germline ends.

In this sample, this clonotype is medium-sized. This sequence joins TRBV5-4 and TRBJ2-7; 7 bases match TRBD2. The trim removed 1 base at V and 6 bases at J, leaving 10 bases unmatched. The CDR3 runs to 15 residues. The germline CDR1 and CDR2 sequences are SGHNT and YYREEE (reference sequence). CDR3 amino acids: CASSLWGLPLGEQYF. As DNA, the CDR3 is TGTGCCAGCAGCTTGTGGGGACTACCCCTCGGCGAGCAGTACTTC.

This clonotype was detected ten times or more. This chain uses TRBV5-5 with TRBJ2-2; D gene uncertain. The CDR3 spans 14 residues. V lost 1 base and J lost 6, with 10 bases in between. Germline assignment: CDR1 SGHKS and CDR2 YYEKEE (reference sequence). The CDR3: CASSLHGPPGELFF. Written as DNA, the CDR3 is TGTGCCAGCAGCTTGCACGGTCCCCCCGGGGAGCTGTTTTTT.

The table lists this clonotype with many counts. V gene TRBV5-5 combines with J gene TRBJ2-1; tentatively, D is TRBD1 or TRBD2 (5 bases each). CDR3 size: 16 residues. Germline CDR1 is SGHKS and CDR2 is YYEKEE (reference sequence). Trimming took 0 bases from V and 2 from J, leaving 12 bases between them. DNA for the CDR3: TGTGCCAGCAGCTTGGCGTCCAGGGACCCCTACAATGAGCAGTTCTTC. Translation: CASSLASRDPYNEQFF.

This sequence joins TRBV5-6 and TRBJ1-2; D is possibly TRBD1 (5 bases). CDR1 SGHDT and CDR2 YYEEEE come from the germline V gene. This CDR3 is 14 amino acids long. The V end lost 4 bases, the J end lost 2 bases, and 12 bases lay between the germline ends. The CDR3 region has the DNA TGTGCCAGCAGCCCGAGGGAGGGGAACTATGGCTACACCTTC. Translated: CASSPREGNYGYTF. The variable domain in full, with the rest retrieved from reference TRBV5-6 and TRBJ1-2, is DAGVTQSPTHLIKTRGQQVTLRCSPKSGHDTVSWYQQALGQGPQFIFQYYEEEERQRGNFPDRFSGHQFPNYSSELNVNALLLGDSALYLCASSPREGNYGYTFGSGTRLTVV.

Regarding this clonotype: A far larger clone is one nucleotide away, so this likely arose from a read error. The genes are TRBV27 and TRBJ1-1, with D uncertain. This CDR3 spans 13 amino acids. Germline values: CDR1 MNHEY, CDR2 SMNVEV (reference sequence). V lost 5 bases, J lost 1 base, and 8 bases lay in between. The CDR3: CASSDLWNTEAFF. CDR3 bases: TGTGCCAGCAGTGATTTGTGGAACACTGAAGCTTTCTTT.

There are many counts of this clonotype. This chain links TRBV20-1 with TRBJ1-1; D is uncertain. There are 10 residues in the CDR3. Germline assignment: CDR1 DFQATT and CDR2 SNEGSKA (reference sequence). The V and J ends lost 5 bases and 3 bases respectively, with 4 bases between them. The DNA for the CDR3 is TGCAGTGCTGAGTACACTGAAGCTTTCTTT. It is translated as CSAEYTEAFF.

By sample share, this clonotype is large. The chain combines TRBV19 with TRBJ2-5; D not certain. The ends were cut back, 7 bases at V and 2 bases at J, with 11 bases in the middle. The CDR3 consists of 13 residues. Per germline, CDR1 LNHDA and CDR2 SQIVND (reference sequence). CDR3 nucleotide sequence: TGTGCCAGTACCGAAGGGCGTCAAGAGACCCAGTACTTC. Protein sequence: CASTEGRQETQYF.

By its share, this clonotype is medium-sized. The rearrangement joins TRBV7-2 to TRBJ1-5, with TRBD1 identical over 7 bases. The V segment lost 6 bases and the J segment 3 bases; nucleotides outside the gene matches: 5. Per the germline V gene, CDR1 is SGHTA and CDR2 is FQGNSA. The length of the CDR3 is 14 residues. The CDR3 region has the DNA TGTGCCAGCAGTTTCACAGGGGCCAATCAGCCCCAGCATTTT. Its translation is CASSFTGANQPQHF.

This clonotype was observed at least ten times. The rearrangement uses TRBV18 and TRBJ2-3; D is unclear. Trimming stripped 2 bases from V and 3 bases from J, with 12 bases between. Germline V CDR1 and CDR2: KGHSH, LQKENI. The CDR3 is made up of 15 amino acids. CDR3 loop: CASSPSIGRTDTQYF. The CDR3 nucleotides read TGTGCCAGCTCACCAAGCATTGGACGGACAGATACGCAGTATTTT.

This clonotype is labeled medium-sized (0.01 to 0.1%). The genes are TRBV6-1 and TRBJ1-2; D perhaps matches TRBD1 (6 bases). Germline V gene lookup returns CDR1 MNHNS and CDR2 SASEGT. V was trimmed by 6 bases and J by 3 bases, leaving 20 bases between them. The CDR3 is 16 amino acids. The CDR3 region is CASSERGAHRYYGYTF. In DNA form, the CDR3 reads TGTGCCAGCAGCGAACGGGGGGCGCATAGATACTATGGCTACACCTTC.

With respect to this clonotype: A far larger clone is off by one base, so a read error is likely. The chain's CDR3 is CASSPVVGGNYEQFF. CDR3 DNA: TGTGCCAGCAGCCCGGTGGTGGGGGGAAACTACGAGCAGTTCTTC. The chain combines TRBV7-2 with TRBJ2-1; D is possibly TRBD2 (6 bases). This CDR3 spans 15 amino acids. Per the germline V gene, CDR1 is SGHTA and CDR2 is FQGNSA. Trimming cost V 5 bases and J 10 bases, with 21 bases left between them.

This clonotype is medium-sized (0.01 to 0.1%) by share. The chain joins TRBV29-1 to TRBJ1-4; D gene uncertain. Germline-derived CDR1 and CDR2 are SQVTM and ANQGSEA. V was shortened by 4 bases and J by 8 bases, with 11 bases between the two germline ends. The CDR3 is 12 residues long. CDR3 sequence: CSVGGGLEKLFF. DNA of the CDR3: TGCAGCGTTGGTGGAGGGTTGGAAAAACTGTTTTTT.